This T cell receptor beta chain was recovered during a study of control samples from healthy donors and cancer patients. The V gene's germline CDR1 is SGHTA and CDR2 FQGNSA. Unmatched junction bases numbered 6, after V lost 2 bases and J lost 5 bases. This CDR3 has 15 amino acids. Method: immunoSEQ multiplex PCR; TCRdb's copy keeps in-frame clones and lacks some. Of fewer than 130,000 clones in the sample, around 89% were seen once. The sequencing sample was made of PBMCs. This rearrangement joins TRBV7-2 to TRBJ2-7, with 10 positions matching TRBD2. The clonotype was recovered from a woman in her fifties or sixties with lung cancer. CDR3 region: CASSLNSGGFHEQYF. The CDR3 DNA is TGTGCCAGCAGCTTAAATAGCGGGGGGTTCCACGAGCAGTACTTC.